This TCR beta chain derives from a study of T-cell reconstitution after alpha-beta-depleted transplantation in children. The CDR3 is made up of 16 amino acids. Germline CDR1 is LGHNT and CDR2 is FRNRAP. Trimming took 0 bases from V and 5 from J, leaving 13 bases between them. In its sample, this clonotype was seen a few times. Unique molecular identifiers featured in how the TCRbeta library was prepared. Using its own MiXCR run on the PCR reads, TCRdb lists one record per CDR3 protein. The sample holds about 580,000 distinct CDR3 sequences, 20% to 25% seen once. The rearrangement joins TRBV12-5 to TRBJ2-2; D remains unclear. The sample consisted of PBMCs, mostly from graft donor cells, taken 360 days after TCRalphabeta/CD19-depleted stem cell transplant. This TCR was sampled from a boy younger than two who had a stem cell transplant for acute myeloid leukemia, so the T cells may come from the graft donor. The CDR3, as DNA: TGTGCTAGTGGTTTGGTCCCCGACCCGCCAACCGGGGAGCTGTTTTTT. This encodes CASGLVPDPPTGELFF.